The 28 T cell receptor beta chains given below trace back to one sample, sequenced in a study of cytomegalovirus exposure and HLA in healthy donors. Assay used: immunoSEQ multiplex PCR; TCRdb lists only in-frame clones, some missing. The sample carries some 150,000 clones, over 90% recorded once. Sequencing was performed on PBMCs. These receptors originate from a young man in good health and CMV-seropositive.

The V call is TRBV18, the J call TRBJ1-6; 9 bases are shared with TRBD1. Germline assignment: CDR1 KGHSH and CDR2 LQKENI. With V trimmed by 3 bases and J by 10 bases, 13 bases remained unmatched. The CDR3 extends over 17 amino acids. The CDR3 nucleotides read TGTGCCAGCTCACCGTCACAGGGGGCTTTCGTCGGCTCACCCCTCCACTTT. It encodes CASSPSQGAFVGSPLHF.

The V gene is TRBV15, the J gene TRBJ2-7; no definite D call. The CDR3 is 12 amino acids. V lost 0 bases to trimming and J lost 7 bases, with 7 bases between them. Germline loops: CDR1 LNHNV, CDR2 YYDKDF (reference sequence). As DNA, the CDR3 is TGTGCCACCAGCAGAGATTTTACTGAGCAGTACTTC. Translating gives CATSRDFTEQYF.

V is TRBV5-1 and J is TRBJ2-7, with TRBD1 matching over 7 bases. Trimming removed 4 bases from V and 7 bases from J; junction bases left unmatched: 11. The CDR3 consists of 14 residues. Germline assignment: CDR1 SGHRS and CDR2 YFSETQ. CDR3 loop: CASSLARGPWEQYF. The CDR3 bases are TGCGCCAGCAGCCTTGCTAGGGGGCCGTGGGAGCAGTACTTC.

The chain combines TRBV28 with TRBJ2-6, with unresolved D. Between the trimmed V and J ends, which lost 2 bases and 3 bases, there was a span of 5 bases. Germline assignment: CDR1 MDHEN and CDR2 SYDVKM. This CDR3 region has 14 residues. CDR3 residues: CASSLVDGANVLTF. CDR3 nucleotide sequence: TGTGCCAGCAGTTTAGTAGATGGGGCCAACGTCCTGACTTTC.

The chain uses TRBV4-1 and TRBJ1-1; tentatively, D is TRBD1 (6 bases). This CDR3 contains 13 residues. Germline V gene data show CDR1 as MGHRA and CDR2 as YSYEKL. V was cut by 0 bases and J by 9 bases, with 11 bases left in between. The CDR3 region has the DNA TGCGCCAGCAGCCAAGATCCGGACAGTCAAGCTTTCTTT. As protein: CASSQDPDSQAFF.

The DNA for the CDR3 is TGTGCCAGCAGCTTAGGGACAGGGGTTGGTGGCGCTTTCTTT. This gives the protein CASSLGTGVGGAFF. This sequence joins TRBV7-9 and TRBJ1-1; the match to TRBD1 covers 9 bases. Germline V lookup: CDR1 SEHNR, CDR2 FQNEAQ (reference sequence). V was pared by 1 base and J by 11 bases, with 8 bases of the junction left unmatched. The CDR3 is 14 amino acids.

This rearrangement joins TRBV30 to TRBJ1-2, with 9 bases that match TRBD1. This CDR3 has 14 residues. Germline loops: CDR1 GTSNPN, CDR2 SVGIG (reference sequence). The junction had 7 bases not matched to a gene; V was cut back by 4 bases and J by 4 bases. CDR3 residues: CAWTGTGFLYGYTF. The CDR3, as DNA: TGTGCCTGGACCGGGACAGGGTTCCTCTATGGCTACACCTTC.

CDR3 loop: CASSDSRETQYF. In DNA, the CDR3 is TGTGCCAGCAGTGACTCGAGAGAGACCCAGTACTTC. The genes are TRBV6-4 and TRBJ2-5; no reliable D call. This CDR3 has 12 amino acids. From germline, CDR1 is MRHNA and CDR2 SNTAGT. V shed 0 bases and J shed 4 bases, with 3 bases lying between them.

The chain carries TRBV18 and TRBJ2-2; 15 nucleotides align to TRBD2. J lost 4 bases, V lost 1 base, and 1 base had no gene match. Germline lookup yields CDR1 KGHSH and CDR2 LQKENI. The length of the CDR3 is 17 residues. The DNA for the CDR3 is TGTGCCAGCTCACCACAGGGACTAGCGGGAGGCACCGGGGAGCTGTTTTTT. Encoded protein: CASSPQGLAGGTGELFF. The complete variable domain, with remaining parts taken from reference TRBV18 and TRBJ2-2, reads NAGVMQNPRHLVRRRGQEARLRCSPMKGHSHVYWYRQLPEEGLKFMVYLQKENIIDESGMPKERFSAEFPKEGPSILRIQQVVRGDSAAYFCASSPQGLAGGTGELFFGEGSRLTVL.

This sequence joins TRBV11-2 and TRBJ2-7, with 14 nucleotides matching TRBD2. Germline V lookup: CDR1 SGHAT, CDR2 FQNNGV. There are 18 residues in the CDR3. The trim removed 5 bases at V and 5 bases at J, leaving 14 bases unmatched. The CDR3 DNA reads as TGTGCCAGCAGCAACGGACAATTGGGACTAGCGGGAGCAGACGAGCAGTACTTC. It translates to CASSNGQLGLAGADEQYF.

The V and J genes are TRBV28 and TRBJ2-3; 7 bases fit TRBD2. Germline V gene sequence: CDR1 MDHEN, CDR2 SYDVKM. V gave up 1 base and J gave up 4 bases; unmatched junction bases: 17. The CDR3 covers 19 residues. The CDR3 region is CASSLYAGVPPTQPDTQYF. CDR3 in DNA: TGTGCCAGCAGTTTATACGCGGGAGTCCCCCCCACACAACCAGATACGCAGTATTTT.

This chain uses TRBV27 with TRBJ2-7; tentative D call: TRBD2 (6 bases). The CDR3 runs to 16 residues. Germline lookup yields CDR1 MNHEY and CDR2 SMNVEV (reference sequence). Trimming cost V 3 bases and J 2 bases, with 17 bases left between them. This CDR3 is CASSLGVGGPTYEQYF. CDR3 sequence (DNA): TGTGCCAGCAGTTTGGGGGTAGGAGGGCCTACCTACGAGCAGTACTTC.

The CDR3 DNA sequence: TGTGCCAGCAGCCTAATCAGGGGGACCTACGAGCAGTACTTC. It codes for CASSLIRGTYEQYF. The V call is TRBV11-2, the J call TRBJ2-7; 7 bases fit TRBD1. J lost 2 bases, V lost 5 bases, and 6 bases had no gene match. In germline, CDR1 is SGHAT, CDR2 FQNNGV. The CDR3 runs to 14 residues.

CDR3 sequence: CASSKDRGDEKLFF. The CDR3 DNA reads TGTGCCAGCAGCAAAGACAGGGGGGATGAAAAACTGTTTTTT. The rearrangement joins TRBV6-1 to TRBJ1-4, with 9 bases lining up with TRBD1. The length of the CDR3 is 14 residues. V lost 6 bases, J lost 6 bases, and 5 bases stayed unmatched. CDR1 and CDR2 from the germline V gene are MNHNS and SASEGT.

Here the CDR3 reads CASSFGSPAKNIQYF. In DNA form, the CDR3 reads TGCGCCAGCAGCTTCGGGAGTCCGGCCAAAAACATTCAGTACTTC. This chain connects TRBV5-1 to TRBJ2-4, with D perhaps TRBD2 (6 bases). V lost 2 bases and J 1 base, leaving 10 bases between the germline ends. CDR3 length: 15 amino acids. The germline CDR1 and CDR2 sequences are SGHRS and YFSETQ. The complete variable domain, with remaining parts taken from reference TRBV5-1 and TRBJ2-4, reads KAGVTQTPRYLIKTRGQQVTLSCSPISGHRSVSWYQQTPGQGLQFLFEYFSETQRNKGNFPGRFSGRQFSNSRSEMNVSTLELGDSALYLCASSFGSPAKNIQYFGAGTRLSVL.

This chain links TRBV5-1 with TRBJ2-2; D is perhaps TRBD2 (6 bases). Trimming left V 3 bases short and J 1 base short, with 10 bases between. The CDR3 covers 15 residues. Germline values: CDR1 SGHRS, CDR2 YFSETQ. For the CDR3, the DNA is TGCGCCAGCAGCTCCCTCGGGGGGAACACCGGGGAGCTGTTTTTT. Protein: CASSSLGGNTGELFF.

The chain couples TRBV7-9 to TRBJ1-1, with D perhaps TRBD1 (5 bases). CDR1 SEHNR and CDR2 FQNEAQ come from the germline V gene (reference sequence). The CDR3 extends over 13 amino acids. The ends were cut back, 4 bases at V and 5 bases at J, with 11 bases in the middle. The CDR3 spells CASSSQDGTEAFF. The CDR3 nucleotides are TGTGCCAGCAGCTCACAGGATGGAACTGAAGCTTTCTTT.

This clone is a singleton in its sample. The chain joins TRBV5-4 to TRBJ2-7; no clear D gene. Germline CDR1 and CDR2: SGHNT and YYREEE (reference sequence). The length of the CDR3 is 15 residues. V lost 4 bases to trimming and J lost 0 bases, with 14 bases between them. CDR3 bases: TGTGCCAGCAGCCTCCAGACTTCTAGCTCCTACGAGCAGTACTTC. Residues: CASSLQTSSSYEQYF.

The V call is TRBV5-1, the J call TRBJ2-5; the D gene is possibly TRBD1 (5 bases). Germline loops: CDR1 SGHRS, CDR2 YFSETQ. Trimming stripped 0 bases from V and 5 bases from J, with 8 bases between. The CDR3 covers 13 residues. In DNA, the CDR3 is TGCGCCAGCAGCTTGGCAGGGTTCGAGACCCAGTACTTC. Amino acid sequence: CASSLAGFETQYF.

CDR3 loop: CASSVSGGGENEQYF. Written as DNA, the CDR3 is TGTGCCAGCAGCGTATCGGGGGGTGGAGAGAACGAGCAGTACTTC. The chain uses TRBV9 and TRBJ2-7; 7 bases are shared with TRBD2. Germline CDR1 reads SGDLS; CDR2 reads YYNGEE. With 1 base clipped from V and 5 bases from J, the junction kept 9 bases outside the gene matches. There are 15 residues in the CDR3.

The V call is TRBV14, the J call TRBJ2-3, with D perhaps TRBD2 (5 bases). The CDR3 has 15 residues. Trimming took 4 bases from V and 6 from J, leaving 17 bases between them. Germline CDR1 reads SGHDN; CDR2 reads FVKESK. Written as DNA, the CDR3 is TGTGCCAGCAGCCTTAGGACTGCAGCTCGGGATACGCAGTATTTT. This gives the protein CASSLRTAARDTQYF.

The chain joins TRBV28 to TRBJ2-5; D unclear. V shed 9 bases and J shed 5 bases, with 16 bases lying between them. This CDR3 spans 13 amino acids. CDR1 and CDR2 from the germline V gene are MDHEN and SYDVKM. The DNA of the CDR3 is TGTGCCAGTCTCCGTTCGGGTCGCGAGACCCAGTACTTC. As protein: CASLRSGRETQYF.

The chain joins TRBV6-1 to TRBJ2-2; 10 bases agree with TRBD2. Per germline, CDR1 MNHNS and CDR2 SASEGT. This CDR3 region has 13 residues. The CDR3 is CWASGRGPGELFF. CDR3 bases: TGTTGGGCTAGCGGGAGAGGCCCCGGGGAGCTGTTTTTT.

The V gene is TRBV2, the J gene TRBJ2-1, with D unclear. CDR3 length equals 13 residues. CDR1 is SNHLY, CDR2 FYNNEI, per germline. Trimming took 5 bases from V and 7 from J, leaving 12 bases between them. Here the CDR3 DNA reads TGTGCCAGCAGTCTGGCACCCAGGAATGAGCAGTTCTTC. This codes for CASSLAPRNEQFF.

This clone was counted a single time. This chain links TRBV27 with TRBJ2-2; 8 positions match TRBD1. The CDR3 has 15 residues. V trimming: 3 bases; J trimming: 4 bases; junction bases outside the gene matches: 4. Germline CDR1 reads MNHEY; CDR2 reads SMNVEV (reference sequence). CDR3 sequence (DNA): TGTGCCAGCAGTTTTGGACAGGGAAGCACCGGGGAGCTGTTTTTT. Translated, it gives CASSFGQGSTGELFF.

The chain combines TRBV29-1 with TRBJ2-7, with TRBD1 as a possible D gene (5 bases). The CDR3 sequence is 15 residues long. Per germline, CDR1 SQVTM and CDR2 ANQGSEA. V gave up 2 bases and J gave up 0 bases, with 14 bases separating them. CDR3 nucleotide sequence: TGCAGCGTTGAATGGCAGGGCATGGCCTCCTACGAGCAGTACTTC. It encodes CSVEWQGMASYEQYF.

V usage is TRBV28 and J usage is TRBJ1-5; D not resolved. The ends were cut back, 3 bases at V and 0 bases at J, with 9 bases in the middle. CDR3 length equals 15 residues. Germline CDR1 is MDHEN and CDR2 is SYDVKM. CDR3 nucleotide sequence: TGTGCCAGCAGTTTTGGAGAGTATAGCAATCAGCCCCAGCATTTT. Protein sequence: CASSFGEYSNQPQHF.

CDR3 protein: CASSPRQGPLYEQYF. Written as DNA, the CDR3 is TGCGCCAGCAGCCCCCGACAGGGCCCACTTTACGAGCAGTACTTC. The V call is TRBV5-1, the J call TRBJ2-7; 7 positions match TRBD1. The V segment lost 4 bases and the J segment 4 bases; nucleotides outside the gene matches: 11. Germline V lookup: CDR1 SGHRS, CDR2 YFSETQ. The CDR3 is 15 residues long. Complete variable domain (other parts from reference TRBV5-1 and TRBJ2-7): KAGVTQTPRYLIKTRGQQVTLSCSPISGHRSVSWYQQTPGQGLQFLFEYFSETQRNKGNFPGRFSGRQFSNSRSEMNVSTLELGDSALYLCASSPRQGPLYEQYFGPGTRLTVT.